The 16 T cell receptor beta chains listed next were all sequenced from one sample in a study of identical twins. Via MiXCR, TCRdb re-called the 5' RACE reads, giving one row per CDR3 protein. This sample carries just under 550,000 distinct CDR3 sequences, roughly 15% of them seen once, and the ten largest clones take about 0.4%. The sample was also reused in another study, on yellow fever vaccine responses in identical twins.

Material: CD4+ T cells sorted from blood. The receptors here all came from a woman between 18 and 29 years old in good health.

This clonotype was found many times. The V call is TRBV3-1, the J call TRBJ2-1; TRBD2 might be the D (5 bases). The V and J ends lost 2 bases and 0 bases respectively, with 8 bases between them. The CDR3 spans 15 residues. The germline V gene has CDR1 LGHDT and CDR2 YNNKEL (reference sequence). DNA of the CDR3: TGTGCCAGCAGCCAACTAGGGAGCTCCTACAATGAGCAGTTCTTC. Its translation: CASSQLGSSYNEQFF.

This clonotype was observed a few times. V and J are TRBV27 and TRBJ2-3; the D gene is possibly TRBD2 (7 bases). Trimming pared 0 bases from V and 2 bases from J, leaving 12 bases between. Per the germline V gene, CDR1 is MNHEY and CDR2 is SMNVEV (reference sequence). The CDR3 runs 16 residues. Here the CDR3 reads CASSLSFRGATDTQYF. As DNA, the CDR3 is TGTGCCAGCAGTTTATCGTTTCGGGGGGCCACAGATACGCAGTATTTT.

V usage is TRBV27 and J usage is TRBJ2-7; D is possibly TRBD1 (6 bases). Germline-derived CDR1 and CDR2 are MNHEY and SMNVEV (reference sequence). The CDR3 is 14 amino acids. V was cut by 4 bases and J by 6 bases, with 16 bases left in between. The CDR3 nucleotides read TGTGCCAGCAGTTCAACCCACAGGGTTGGCGAGCAGTACTTC. It yields the protein CASSSTHRVGEQYF.

The genes are TRBV29-1 and TRBJ1-4, with D possibly being TRBD1 (5 bases). V was cut by 6 bases and J by 7 bases, with 21 bases left in between. The CDR3 is made up of 15 amino acids. The germline gives CDR1 SQVTM, CDR2 ANQGSEA. CDR3 sequence: CSVHFQGGIGEKLFF. In DNA form, the CDR3 reads TGCAGCGTCCACTTCCAGGGAGGGATAGGTGAAAAACTGTTTTTT.

The rearrangement links TRBV10-3 to TRBJ2-7; D is unclear. Trimming took off 0 bases at V and 2 bases at J, with 8 bases between the two ends. Germline CDR1 and CDR2: ENHRY and SYGVKD. The CDR3 sequence is 14 residues long. The CDR3 nucleotides read TGTGCCATCAGTGAGTCGCTGGTTACCTACGAGCAGTACTTC. Translating it yields CAISESLVTYEQYF.

The chain is built from TRBV13 and TRBJ1-6; 8 nucleotides agree with TRBD1. Per the germline V gene, CDR1 is PRHDT and CDR2 is FYEKMQ (reference sequence). The CDR3 totals 15 residues. With V trimmed by 4 bases and J by 7 bases, 6 bases remained unmatched. In nucleotides, the CDR3 is TGTGCCAGCAGCTCCAGGACAGGGATGAATTCACCCCTCCACTTT. Residues: CASSSRTGMNSPLHF.

The V gene is TRBV12-3 or TRBV12-4, the J gene TRBJ2-2, with a tentative D call TRBD1 (5 bases). This CDR3 has 15 amino acids. V lost 4 bases to trimming and J lost 7 bases, with 16 bases between them. CDR3 loop: CASSSKGRENGELFF. The CDR3 nucleotides are TGTGCCAGCAGTTCCAAGGGGCGCGAAAACGGGGAGCTGTTTTTT.

The V call is TRBV10-3, the J call TRBJ2-2, with 7 bases that match TRBD1. From germline, CDR1 is ENHRY and CDR2 SYGVKD. The CDR3 length is 14 residues. V lost 2 bases and J lost 5; bases outside the gene matches: 2. The CDR3 spells CAISERQGTGELFF. The CDR3 DNA reads as TGTGCCATCAGTGAGCGACAGGGAACCGGGGAGCTGTTTTTT.

V usage is TRBV7-9 and J usage is TRBJ2-7; D gene unclear. V lost 1 base and J lost 3, with 10 bases in between. Germline CDR1 SEHNR, CDR2 FQNEAQ (reference sequence). The CDR3 covers 14 residues. The CDR3: CASSLDGQYYEQYF. As DNA, the CDR3 is TGTGCCAGCAGCTTAGACGGGCAGTACTACGAGCAGTACTTC. The entire variable domain, with the rest obtained from reference TRBV7-9 and TRBJ2-7, is as follows: DTGVSQNPRHKITKRGQNVTFRCDPISEHNRLYWYRQTLGQGPEFLTYFQNEAQLEKSRLLSDRFSAERPKGSFSTLEIQRTEQGDSAMYLCASSLDGQYYEQYFGPGTRLTVT.

The chain joins TRBV21-1 to TRBJ2-1; the table's D call, TRBD2, has no DNA check behind it. TRBV21-1 is described as a pseudogene. CDR3 length equals 11 residues. The CDR3 bases are TGTGCCAGCAGCAGCGGGGGATTAGGATTCTTC. Translation: CASSSGGLGFF.

A few counts support this clonotype. V and J are TRBV2 and TRBJ2-1; no clear D gene. Germline V gene lookup returns CDR1 SNHLY and CDR2 FYNNEI. V shed 6 bases and J shed 6 bases, with 18 bases lying between them. CDR3 length equals 15 residues. Here the CDR3 reads CASSQQPQVSNEQFF. CDR3 bases: TGTGCCAGCAGCCAACAGCCCCAAGTCTCCAATGAGCAGTTCTTC.

This chain connects TRBV2 to TRBJ1-1; D ambiguous. Trimming cost V 3 bases and J 7 bases, with 12 bases left between them. The CDR3 is 13 residues long. The germline gives CDR1 SNHLY, CDR2 FYNNEI. The CDR3 loop is CASSDLGVGEAFF. In nucleotides, the CDR3 is TGTGCCAGCAGTGACCTCGGGGTTGGTGAAGCTTTCTTT.

The rearrangement links TRBV6-7 to TRBJ1-1; D possibly corresponds to TRBD1 (6 bases). TRBV6-7 belongs to the ORF category, with a function that is uncertain. V lost 5 bases, J lost 4 bases, and 26 bases lay in between. The CDR3 extends over 18 amino acids. The CDR3 spells CASSEPTAGRGYTTEAFF. The CDR3 nucleotides are TGTGCCAGCAGTGAACCAACCGCCGGCAGGGGTTATACCACTGAAGCTTTCTTT.

This chain uses TRBV12-3 or TRBV12-4 with TRBJ2-3; unclear D gene. Between the trimmed V and J ends, which lost 3 bases and 4 bases, there was a span of 8 bases. The CDR3 is 13 residues long. Here the CDR3 reads CASSFRHPDTQYF. As DNA, the CDR3 is TGTGCCAGCAGTTTCCGACACCCAGATACGCAGTATTTT.

In nucleotides, the CDR3 is TGTGCCAGCAGCTTCTCCGGTTCTGATGAGCAGTTCTTC. Its translation: CASSFSGSDEQFF. This sequence joins TRBV7-3 and TRBJ2-1; no clear D gene. This CDR3 spans 13 amino acids. Germline CDR1 and CDR2: SGHTA and FQGTGA. Trimming left V 3 bases short and J 8 bases short, with 11 bases between.

The J gene is TRBJ1-1, the V gene TRBV5-1; weak D call: TRBD1 (5 bases). This CDR3 contains 15 residues. Trimming removed 2 bases at V and 5 bases at J, with 16 bases between. CDR1 and CDR2 from the germline V gene are SGHRS and YFSETQ. The CDR3 sequence is CASSFWGDGVTEAFF. The CDR3 nucleotides are TGCGCCAGCAGCTTTTGGGGGGACGGGGTAACTGAAGCTTTCTTT.